This section outlines one TCR beta chain sequence together with its context. A read error may produce the germline difference seen at one junction end. The data stem from a study of tumor-infiltrating lymphocytes in primary liver carcinoma. Study details: The study included patients who were men and women aged 30 to 69 years. About 3.65 to 7.13 million productive TCRbeta reads were obtained from the samples, with similar numbers across tissue types.

The input was 500 ng total RNA; TCR beta cDNA was made from it with a constant-region primer. Libraries for TCR beta were built through three nested multiplex PCR rounds, which together made up a slightly modified ARM-PCR procedure. Rounds one and two of PCR, each of 10 cycles, were primed with TRBV1-TRBV30 forward primers and a C-beta reverse primer. TCRdb reprocessed the multiplex PCR reads with MiXCR, giving one entry per CDR3 protein. The sample gives 75,000 to 80,000 distinct CDR3 sequences, 69% of which show up once; 26% is in the top ten. Unsorted bulk tissue, roughly 19-34 mg of it, served as the source for co-extraction of RNA and DNA. CDR3 length: 16 residues. The germline CDR1 and CDR2 sequences are LNHDA and SQIVND (reference sequence).

The source material was tumor-adjacent normal liver tissue. The receptor was derived from a man in his forties with primary liver carcinoma and hepatitis B virus infection. The rearrangement joins TRBV19 to TRBJ2-3, with 10 bases matching TRBD2. The CDR3 nucleotides read TGTGCCTGTAGGAATCAAGCGGGAGGGTTGTCGGACACGCACTATTTT. It is translated as CACRNQAGGLSDTHYF.